Listed below are T cell receptor beta chains from one sample, sequenced in a study of CD8+CD57+ T cells in acquired aplastic anemia. TCRdb ran MiXCR on the reads and lists one entry per CDR3 protein. The table has around 430,000 distinct CDR3 sequences, around 30% seen once. The specimen sequenced was sorted CD4+, CD8+, or CD8+CD57+ T cells (not recorded which) from PBMCs. The receptors originated from a human donor with aplastic anemia. Each CDR3 is given with its conserved first and last residue. D genes are given only for firm matches. Size is stated for part of the rows, as once, few or many counts, or as a class when the clone is expanded.

>NA|TRBV6-1|TRBD2|TRBJ2-3
TGTGCCAGCAGTCAGGAATGGACTAGCGGCCTCCAGGATACGCAGTATTTT
CASSQEWTSGLQDTQYF
>many|TRBV10-3|TRBD2|TRBJ2-7
TGTGCCAGCAGCCGACTAGCGGGGGGCTACGAGCAGTACTTC
CASSRLAGGYEQYF
>few|TRBV9|TRBD2|TRBJ2-5
TGTGCCAGCAGCGCCCGCGGCGGTAGCGGGGGGGTCCAGGAGACCCAGTACTTC
CASSARGGSGGVQETQYF
>NA|TRBV10-1|NA|TRBJ2-2
TGCACCAGCAGTGAGTCGGTAGGCCTGAACACCGGGGAGCTGTTTTTT
CTSSESVGLNTGELFF
>many|TRBV6-1|NA|TRBJ2-7
TGTGCCAGCAGTGTATCTAGCTCCTACGAGCAGTACTTC
CASSVSSSYEQYF
>many|TRBV15|NA|TRBJ2-7
TGTGCCACCAGCAGAGAATTGGGACTGACTTTAACCTACGAGCAGTACTTC
CATSRELGLTLTYEQYF
>NA|TRBV10-3|TRBD1|TRBJ2-3
TGTGCCAGCCTGGACAGGGGGGGGAGCACAGATACGCAGTATTTT
CASLDRGGSTDTQYF
>many|TRBV19|NA|TRBJ2-3
TGTGCCAGTAGTCCAGACCGGGGAGTCACGCAGTATTTT
CASSPDRGVTQYF
>many|TRBV24-1|NA|TRBJ1-6
TGTGCCACCAGGGTGGAAAAGGATTCACCCCTCCACTTT
CATRVEKDSPLHF
>NA|TRBV4-1|NA|TRBJ2-2
TGCGCCAGCAGTCGGACTCTTAACGGGGAGCTGTTTTTT
CASSRTLNGELFF
>many|TRBV7-9|TRBD2|TRBJ2-1
TGTGCCAGCAGCCCGGGAGGGAGTGAGCAGTTCTTC
CASSPGGSEQFF
>NA|TRBV9|TRBD2|TRBJ2-6
TGTGCCAGCAGCCCAAACCCGACTAGCGGGGCCTCTGGGGCCAACGTCCTGACTTTC
CASSPNPTSGASGANVLTF
>many|TRBV19|TRBD2|TRBJ2-7
TGTGCCAGTAGTGGGACTAGCGGGGCCTCCTACGAGCAGTACTTC
CASSGTSGASYEQYF
>few|TRBV28|TRBD1|TRBJ1-2
TGTGCCAGCAGTCCGGCGACAGGGGGCCACTATGGCTACACCTTC
CASSPATGGHYGYTF
>NA|TRBV11-2|TRBD1|TRBJ2-7
TGTGCCAGCAGCTTGTATCCAGACAGGGATGCCTCCTACGAGCAGTACTTC
CASSLYPDRDASYEQYF
>NA|TRBV5-1|NA|TRBJ1-3
TGCGCCAGCAGCTTGGAGGGACCTGGCACTGGAAACACCATATATTTT
CASSLEGPGTGNTIYF